The 10 T cell receptor beta chains listed next were all sequenced from one sample in a study of T cells in Graves' hyperthyroidism and ophthalmopathy. The TCR beta CDR3 regions underwent amplification using RNA transcripts as the source. The HTBI primer set served for first-round RT-PCR of the TCR CDR3. Using its own MiXCR run on the multiplex PCR reads, TCRdb lists one record per CDR3 protein. The profile covers hundreds of thousands of distinct CDR3 sequences, with about 13% appearing a single time and 9% to 9.5% taken by the ten largest. The specimen sequenced was blood. The receptor source for this set is a woman aged 18-29 years with Graves' hyperthyroidism.

This clonotype has at least ten counts. The gene calls are TRBV5-1 and TRBJ1-5; 7 bases match TRBD1. The CDR3 has 15 residues. V shed 0 bases, J shed 4 bases, and the junction held 4 bases outside the gene matches. The germline CDR1 and CDR2 sequences are SGHRS and YFSETQ. For the CDR3, the DNA is TGCGCCAGCAGCTTGGAGGGGGCAAGTAATCAGCCCCAGCATTTT. Translation: CASSLEGASNQPQHF.

This clonotype was counted ten times or more. This chain joins TRBV3-1 and TRBJ2-1; D is ambiguous. The CDR3 runs to 12 residues. Germline V lookup: CDR1 LGHDT, CDR2 YNNKEL (reference sequence). V shed 0 bases and J shed 10 bases, with 7 bases lying between them. This CDR3 reads CASSQDQREQFF. The CDR3 nucleotides are TGTGCCAGCAGCCAAGATCAGAGGGAGCAGTTCTTC.

This clonotype was found many times. V and J are TRBV12-3 or TRBV12-4 and TRBJ1-5; tentative D call: TRBD1 (5 bases). Trimming shortened V by 8 bases and J by 1 base, and 15 bases separated the two germline ends. CDR3 length equals 15 residues. CDR3 in amino acids: CASALGGGSNQPQHF. In DNA form, the CDR3 reads TGTGCCAGCGCCCTTGGGGGGGGGAGCAATCAGCCCCAGCATTTT.

This clonotype occurred many times. The V call is TRBV28, the J call TRBJ2-3; TRBD2 matches 9 bases. In germline, CDR1 is MDHEN, CDR2 SYDVKM. The CDR3 length is 16 residues. J was trimmed by 0 bases and V by 5 bases; bases with no gene match: 6. Here the CDR3 reads CASSPPSGISTDTQYF. The DNA of the CDR3 is TGTGCCAGCAGTCCTCCTAGCGGGATTAGCACAGATACGCAGTATTTT. The full variable domain, rest sourced from reference TRBV28 and TRBJ2-3, is DVKVTQSSRYLVKRTGEKVFLECVQDMDHENMFWYRQDPGLGLRLIYFSYDVKMKEKGDIPEGYSVSREKKERFSLILESASTNQTSMYLCASSPPSGISTDTQYFGPGTRLTVL.

This clonotype has only a few counts. This chain connects TRBV6-1 to TRBJ1-3, with D possibly TRBD1 on 5 matching bases. The CDR3 runs 11 residues. Trimming took off 6 bases at V and 9 bases at J, with 9 bases between the two ends. Germline CDR1 reads MNHNS; CDR2 reads SASEGT. CDR3 DNA: TGTGCCAGCAGACAGGCCCTCACCATATATTTT. Translating it yields CASRQALTIYF.

This clonotype was observed many times. The chain combines TRBV15 with TRBJ2-2; D may be TRBD1 (6 bases). Germline-derived CDR1 and CDR2 are LNHNV and YYDKDF (reference sequence). With 0 bases removed from V and 6 bases from J, the gap between germline ends came to 14 bases. The CDR3 contains 16 residues. This chain's CDR3 is CATSRDRGRLSGELFF. CDR3 DNA: TGTGCCACCAGCAGAGACAGGGGCCGATTGTCCGGGGAGCTGTTTTTT.

About this clonotype: This could be a read error, since a much larger clone is one nucleotide away. The chain employs TRBV7-8 and TRBJ2-2; the match to TRBD1 covers 7 bases. This CDR3 has 16 residues. CDR1 is SGHVS and CDR2 is FQNEAQ in the germline V gene. The V gene end was trimmed by 8 bases and the J gene end by 4 bases; junction bases not matched to a gene: 13. The CDR3 nucleotides read TGTGCCAGCCGCGTCCGAGGGGGCACCGGCACCGGGGAGCTGTTTTTT. It encodes CASRVRGGTGTGELFF.

A few counts support this clonotype. The V gene is TRBV7-9, the J gene TRBJ2-3, with 8 nucleotides matching TRBD2. The germline CDR1 and CDR2 sequences are SEHNR and FQNEAQ (reference sequence). The CDR3 sequence is 15 residues long. V trimming: 7 bases; J trimming: 5 bases; junction bases outside the gene matches: 11. The CDR3 DNA follows: TGTGCCAGCAACACCCGGGGGGGGCCCCTAGATACGCAGTATTTT. Its protein is CASNTRGGPLDTQYF.

In its sample, this clonotype was seen a few times. The chain carries TRBV30 and TRBJ2-7; TRBD2 aligns across 13 bases. Looked up from germline, CDR1 is GTSNPN and CDR2 is SVGIG (reference sequence). This CDR3 comprises 13 residues. CDR3 nucleotide sequence: TGTGCGGGTAGGACTAGCGGGAGCTACGAGCAGTACTTC. This encodes CAGRTSGSYEQYF.

This clonotype was counted many times. The chain combines TRBV11-2 with TRBJ2-2; TRBD2 is a possible D gene (6 bases). The ends were cut back, 2 bases at V and 4 bases at J, with 14 bases in the middle. Germline-derived CDR1 and CDR2 are SGHAT and FQNNGV. The length of the CDR3 is 16 residues. The CDR3 reads CASSLLGGTSTGELFF. CDR3 nucleotide sequence: TGTGCCAGCAGCTTATTGGGCGGGACCTCCACCGGGGAGCTGTTTTTT. Full variable domain (outside the CDR3, taken from reference TRBV11-2 and TRBJ2-2): EAGVAQSPRYKIIEKRQSVAFWCNPISGHATLYWYQQILGQGPKLLIQFQNNGVVDDSQLPKDRFSAERLKGVDSTLKIQPAKLEDSAVYLCASSLLGGTSTGELFFGEGSRLTVL.